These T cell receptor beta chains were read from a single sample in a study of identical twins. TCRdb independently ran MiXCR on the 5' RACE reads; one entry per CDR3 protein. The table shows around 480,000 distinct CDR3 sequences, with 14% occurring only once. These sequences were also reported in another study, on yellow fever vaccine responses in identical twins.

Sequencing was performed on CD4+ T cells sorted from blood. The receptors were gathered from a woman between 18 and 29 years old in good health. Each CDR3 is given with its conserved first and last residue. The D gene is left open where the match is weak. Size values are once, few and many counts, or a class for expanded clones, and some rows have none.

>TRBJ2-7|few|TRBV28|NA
TGTGCCAGCAGGCCGCTTGGACGGGCCACCAACTTC
CASRPLGRATNF
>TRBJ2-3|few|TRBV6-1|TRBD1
TGTGCCAGCAGCACGGACAGGAGTGCAGATACGCAGTATTTT
CASSTDRSADTQYF
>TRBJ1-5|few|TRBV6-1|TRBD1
TGTGCCAGCACCCCGAGACAGGGGAATCAGCCCCAGCATTTT
CASTPRQGNQPQHF
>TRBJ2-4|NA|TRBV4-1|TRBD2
TGCGCCAGCAGCCAGCCGGGACTAGCGAGACCCAAAAACATTCAGTACTTC
CASSQPGLARPKNIQYF
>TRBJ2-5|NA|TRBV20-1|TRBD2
TGCAGTGCTCACCCCGGGACTAGCGGGGGGGAGACCCAGTACTTC
CSAHPGTSGGETQYF
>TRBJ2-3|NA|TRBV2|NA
TGTGCCAGCAGGACGGCAGCCACAGATACGCAGTATTTT
CASRTAATDTQYF
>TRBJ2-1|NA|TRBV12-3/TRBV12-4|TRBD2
TGTGCCAGCAGTCCTGCGGGACTAGCGTTCGATGAGCAGTTCTTC
CASSPAGLAFDEQFF
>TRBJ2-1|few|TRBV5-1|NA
TGCGCCAGCAGCCCAGATGTGAATGAGCAGTTCTTC
CASSPDVNEQFF
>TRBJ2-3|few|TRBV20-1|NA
TGCAGTGCTAAACCTAGCGCAGATACGCAGTATTTT
CSAKPSADTQYF
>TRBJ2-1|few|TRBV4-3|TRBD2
TGCGCCAGCAGCCAAGAACAACTAGCGGCCTACAATGAGCAGTTCTTC
CASSQEQLAAYNEQFF
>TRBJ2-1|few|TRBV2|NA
TGTGCCAGCAGTGAAGGTTTCAGGGCCAATGAGCAGTTCTTC
CASSEGFRANEQFF
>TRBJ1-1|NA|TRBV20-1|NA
TGCAGTGCTCGGGGGCGCGACGCTTTCTTT
CSARGRDAFF
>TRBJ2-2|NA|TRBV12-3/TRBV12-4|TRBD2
TGTGCCAGCAGATCTAGCGGAGGTGGCACCGGGGAGCTGTTTTTT
CASRSSGGGTGELFF